This T cell receptor beta chain was identified in a study of beta chain features in type 1 diabetes. Every isolated RNA sample was fully reverse transcribed, so sequencing captured expressed TCRB transcripts. The assay was immunoSEQ multiplex PCR, and TCRdb's table has in-frame clones only and misses some. The sample lists 150,000 to 200,000 clones, over 7.5% occurring once. J was trimmed by 6 bases and V by 6 bases; bases with no gene match: 4. The CDR3 sequence is 14 residues long. Germline V lookup: CDR1 SGHTA, CDR2 FQGNSA. The specimen sequenced was central memory CD4+ T cells from blood. The rearrangement uses TRBV7-2 and TRBJ2-3; TRBD2 matches at 12 bases. The receptor comes from a woman under 30 in good health. The DNA of the CDR3 is TGTGCCAGCAGTACTAGCGGGGGGAGGGATACGCAGTATTTT. The encoded protein is CASSTSGGRDTQYF. The whole variable domain, filled in from reference TRBV7-2 and TRBJ2-3, reads GAGVSQSPSNKVTEKGKDVELRCDPISGHTALYWYRQSLGQGLEFLIYFQGNSAPDKSGLPSDRFSAERTGGSVSTLTIQRTQQEDSAVYLCASSTSGGRDTQYFGPGTRLTVL.